This TCR beta chain was recovered during a study of blood T cells in healthy people across ages. The study, taken as a whole, reports: When one million T cells were used, diversity estimates were thought to be underestimates.

The CDR3 runs 16 residues. Germline V CDR1 and CDR2: SGHNT, YYREEE (reference sequence). About this clonotype: Its antigen is unknown.

It was with a sample-barcoded 5' primer and a J-beta primer mix that a second PCR of roughly 6 to 11 cycles was run. A single record per CDR3 protein comes from TCRdb applying MiXCR to the 5' RACE reads. The sample has almost 550,000 distinct CDR3 sequences, under 30% seen once. These data were also reused for a study on T cells of mothers and their children. That paper adds: In the second PCR, M1S primer introduced barcodes and 2-4 random bases. Sequencing got over 10 million TCR beta CDR3 reads from each mother and about 2.9 million from each child.

This receptor was identified in a boy between 10 and 17 years old in good health. This rearrangement joins TRBV5-4 to TRBJ2-1; 9 bases map to TRBD2. The J call may be faulty, since TRBJ2-5 better matches the DNA end. Material: blood. The CDR3 DNA follows: TGTGCCAGCAGCTTGGCTATGCGGGGGGGCCGGAAGACCCAGTACTTC. Its translation is CASSLAMRGGRKTQYF.